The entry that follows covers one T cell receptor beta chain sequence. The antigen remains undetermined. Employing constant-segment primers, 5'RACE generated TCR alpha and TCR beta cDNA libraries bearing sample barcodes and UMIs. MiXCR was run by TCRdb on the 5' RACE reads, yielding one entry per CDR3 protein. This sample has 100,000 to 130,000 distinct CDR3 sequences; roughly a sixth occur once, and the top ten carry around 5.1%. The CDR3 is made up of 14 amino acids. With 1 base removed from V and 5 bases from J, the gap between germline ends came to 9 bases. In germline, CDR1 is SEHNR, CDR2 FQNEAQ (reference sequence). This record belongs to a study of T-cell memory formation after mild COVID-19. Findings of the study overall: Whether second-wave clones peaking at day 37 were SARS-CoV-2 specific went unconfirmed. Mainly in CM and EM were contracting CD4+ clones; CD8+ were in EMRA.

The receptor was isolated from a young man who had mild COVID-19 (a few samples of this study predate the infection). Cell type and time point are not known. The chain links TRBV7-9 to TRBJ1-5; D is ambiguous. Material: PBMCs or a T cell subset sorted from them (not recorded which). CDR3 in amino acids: CASSLEDIYQPQHF. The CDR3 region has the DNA TGTGCCAGCAGCTTAGAGGATATCTATCAGCCCCAGCATTTT.